The 14 T cell receptor beta chains below come from one sample, sequenced in a study of neoadjuvant nivolumab and ipilimumab in lung cancer (TCRdb year 2020). The meaning of the sample's time point label: pretherapy, before neoadjuvant immune checkpoint inhibitors. The library came from the immunoSEQ multiplex PCR assay. Here the immuneACCESS table is served through TCRdb, limited to in-frame sequences with V and J called. Missing clones are a known gap in these copies; in checked studies unresolved V genes cover under half, and the rest lacks a known reason. Recorded for this sample are 40,000 to 60,000 clones; around 89% of them occurred a single time. About 3.5% of the sample lies in the top ten. This specimen was blood, taken before neoadjuvant nivolumab, alone or with ipilimumab. These receptors came from an adult with non-small cell lung cancer. Some clones in this sample may be carry-over from other donors' samples.

This clone is a singleton in its sample. The chain recombines TRBV5-1 with TRBJ2-7, with TRBD1 matching 9 bases. V lost 0 bases, J lost 3 bases, and 10 bases stayed unmatched. Looked up from germline, CDR1 is SGHRS and CDR2 is YFSETQ. CDR3 length: 17 amino acids. The CDR3 DNA reads as TGCGCCAGCAGCTTGGGGGACAGGGAGGACCTCAACTACGAGCAGTACTTC. Its protein is CASSLGDREDLNYEQYF.

This chain uses TRBV5-1 with TRBJ1-2; TRBD1 agrees at 8 bases. V was clipped by 0 bases and J by 6 bases; unmatched bases: 4. The CDR3 sequence is 14 residues long. The germline V gene has CDR1 SGHRS and CDR2 YFSETQ. CDR3 amino acids: CASSLAHRGDGYTF. The CDR3 DNA reads as TGCGCCAGCAGCTTGGCCCACAGGGGGGATGGCTACACCTTC. The full variable domain, in which reference TRBV5-1 and TRBJ1-2 provide the parts outside the CDR3, is KAGVTQTPRYLIKTRGQQVTLSCSPISGHRSVSWYQQTPGQGLQFLFEYFSETQRNKGNFPGRFSGRQFSNSRSEMNVSTLELGDSALYLCASSLAHRGDGYTFGSGTRLTVV.

This chain links TRBV18 with TRBJ1-1, with D uncertain. Germline values: CDR1 KGHSH, CDR2 LQKENI. V lost 3 bases to trimming and J lost 1 base, with 12 bases between them. This CDR3 spans 15 amino acids. The DNA of the CDR3 is TGTGCCAGCTCACCTAGTGTAACCCCGAACACTGAAGCTTTCTTT. It codes for CASSPSVTPNTEAFF.

The chain joins TRBV30 to TRBJ2-5; the match to TRBD2 covers 10 bases. This CDR3 is 12 amino acids long. Germline V gives CDR1 GTSNPN, CDR2 SVGIG (reference sequence). J lost 5 bases, V lost 8 bases, and 5 bases had no gene match. Here the CDR3 reads CAKSGGGETQYF. In nucleotides, the CDR3 is TGTGCCAAAAGCGGGGGGGGCGAGACCCAGTACTTC. The full variable domain, rest sourced from reference TRBV30 and TRBJ2-5, is SQTIHQWPATLVQPVGSPLSLECTVEGTSNPNLYWYRQAAGRGLQLLFYSVGIGQISSEVPQNLSASRPQDRQFILSSKKLLLSDSGFYLCAKSGGGETQYFGPGTRLLVL.

The table lists this clone with a few counts. CDR3 sequence reads: CASSERWAGGSLKEQYF. For the CDR3, the DNA is TGCGCCAGCAGTGAGCGTTGGGCTGGGGGAAGTCTGAAGGAGCAGTACTTC. The V call is TRBV10-1, the J call TRBJ2-7; D tentatively fits TRBD1 or TRBD2 (5 bases each). There are 17 residues in the CDR3. The V gene's germline CDR1 is WNHNN and CDR2 SYGVQD (reference sequence). V gave up 2 bases and J gave up 7 bases, with 24 bases separating them.

V gene TRBV30 combines with J gene TRBJ2-7, with D possibly TRBD2 on 6 matching bases. CDR3 length equals 14 residues. Germline V gene sequence: CDR1 GTSNPN, CDR2 SVGIG (reference sequence). Trimming cost V 0 bases and J 3 bases, with 12 bases left between them. CDR3 region: CAWSVGEEVYEQYF. CDR3 coding DNA: TGTGCCTGGAGTGTGGGGGAGGAGGTCTACGAGCAGTACTTC.

The chain combines TRBV30 with TRBJ1-2; 7 bases line up with TRBD1. Germline CDR1 GTSNPN, CDR2 SVGIG (reference sequence). This CDR3 comprises 13 residues. The junction had 10 bases not matched to a gene; V was cut back by 8 bases and J by 4 bases. The CDR3, as DNA: TGTGCCGGGTCGGGACAGACGGTCTATGGCTACACCTTC. Its protein product is CAGSGQTVYGYTF.

V is TRBV6-1 and J is TRBJ1-2; TRBD1 agrees at 7 bases. The CDR3 runs 12 residues. Unmatched junction bases numbered 2, after V lost 7 bases and J lost 3 bases. Germline-derived CDR1 and CDR2 are MNHNS and SASEGT. The CDR3 here is CASITGDYGYTF. The CDR3 bases are TGTGCCAGCATAACAGGGGACTATGGCTACACCTTC.

This clone has only a few counts. The chain is built from TRBV29-1 and TRBJ1-2; D is unresolved. This CDR3 is built from 11 residues. The V and J ends lost 6 bases and 6 bases respectively, with 11 bases between them. The germline gives CDR1 SQVTM, CDR2 ANQGSEA. The CDR3: CSVKHGDGYTF. DNA of the CDR3: TGCAGCGTCAAGCACGGTGATGGCTACACCTTC. The entire variable domain, with the rest obtained from reference TRBV29-1 and TRBJ1-2, is as follows: SAVISQKPSRDICQRGTSLTIQCQVDSQVTMMFWYRQQPGQSLTLIATANQGSEATYESGFVIDKFPISRPNLTFSTLTVSNMSPEDSSIYLCSVKHGDGYTFGSGTRLTVV.

In this sample, this clone turned up a few times. The chain couples TRBV25-1 to TRBJ2-7; tentatively, D is TRBD1 (6 bases). Germline values: CDR1 MGHDK, CDR2 SYGVNS. Trimming left V 1 base short and J 2 bases short, with 12 bases between. The CDR3 is made up of 15 amino acids. For the CDR3, the DNA is TGTGCCAGCAGTGAATGGAAGGGGGAAACCTACGAGCAGTACTTC. Amino acids: CASSEWKGETYEQYF.

The chain uses TRBV7-2 and TRBJ2-7, with a weak D call TRBD2 (6 bases). The germline CDR1 and CDR2 sequences are SGHTA and FQGNSA. This CDR3 is 16 amino acids long. Deletions cut 5 bases from V and 0 bases from J, with 17 bases between. As DNA, the CDR3 is TGTGCCAGCAGCCCCTTGGCGGGAAAACCCTCCTACGAGCAGTACTTC. This translates into CASSPLAGKPSYEQYF.

The genes are TRBV27 and TRBJ1-5, with D possibly TRBD1 on 6 matching bases. The CDR3 spans 14 residues. The V and J ends lost 6 bases and 3 bases respectively, with 12 bases between them. The germline V gene has CDR1 MNHEY and CDR2 SMNVEV (reference sequence). The CDR3 nucleotides are TGTGCCAGCAGACCTCAGGGGTCCAATCAGCCCCAGCATTTT. It codes for CASRPQGSNQPQHF.

The V gene is TRBV7-3, the J gene TRBJ2-1, with 10 bases lining up with TRBD2. The CDR3 is 15 residues long. The junction had 5 bases not matched to a gene; V was cut back by 5 bases and J by 4 bases. Germline values: CDR1 SGHTA, CDR2 FQGTGA. The DNA for the CDR3 is TGTGCCAGCAGCCCAAAACTAGCGGGGTACAATGAGCAGTTCTTC. As protein: CASSPKLAGYNEQFF. The whole variable domain, remainder taken from reference TRBV7-3 and TRBJ2-1, is GAGVSQTPSNKVTEKGKYVELRCDPISGHTALYWYRQSLGQGPEFLIYFQGTGAADDSGLPNDRFFAVRPEGSVSTLKIQRTERGDSAVYLCASSPKLAGYNEQFFGPGTRLTVL.

The rearrangement uses TRBV7-6 and TRBJ2-7; 14 nucleotides agree with TRBD2. The CDR3 loop spans 16 amino acids. Germline V gene sequence: CDR1 SGHVS, CDR2 FNYEAQ. V lost 5 bases to trimming and J lost 0 bases; unmatched junction nucleotides: 3. The CDR3 nucleotides read TGTGCCAGCAGCCGTGGGACTAGCGGGAGCTCCTACGAGCAGTACTTC. Amino acids: CASSRGTSGSSYEQYF. Using reference TRBV7-6 and TRBJ2-7 for the parts outside the CDR3, the full variable domain is GAGVSQSPRYKVTKRGQDVALRCDPISGHVSLYWYRQALGQGPEFLTYFNYEAQQDKSGLPNDRFSAERPEGSISTLTIQRTEQRDSAMYRCASSRGTSGSSYEQYFGPGTRLTVT.